This T cell receptor beta chain was profiled in a study of blood T cell repertoires in COVID-19. Study summary: Some COVID-19 samples were acute and others convalescent; all came from the United States, Italy and Spain. PBMCs, B-cell-depleted T cells, or T cells were the source of the cDNA or gDNA that made up the material.

As originally analysed: Cell counts per sample came from amplifying reference gene primers. Clones were read by immunoSEQ multiplex PCR, and TCRdb kept only the in-frame ones, dropping some. The V and J calls and clone size were taken over from that table, and D and trimming were inferred from the DNA. The table shows about 77,000 clones, with roughly nine tenths occurring only once. This sequence originates from a woman of 80 years or more with active or convalescent COVID-19. The sequencing sample was made of peripheral blood.

The CDR3: CASSQEASRSGYGYTF. The CDR3 DNA sequence: TGTGCCAGCAGCCAAGAAGCGAGTCGGAGCGGGTATGGCTACACCTTC. The chain is built from TRBV3-1 (or the pseudogene TRBV3-2) and TRBJ1-2; D call uncertain. The CDR3 is 16 amino acids. The germline V gene encodes CDR1 LGHDT and CDR2 YNNKEL (reference sequence). Trimming took 0 bases from V and 5 from J, leaving 16 bases between them.